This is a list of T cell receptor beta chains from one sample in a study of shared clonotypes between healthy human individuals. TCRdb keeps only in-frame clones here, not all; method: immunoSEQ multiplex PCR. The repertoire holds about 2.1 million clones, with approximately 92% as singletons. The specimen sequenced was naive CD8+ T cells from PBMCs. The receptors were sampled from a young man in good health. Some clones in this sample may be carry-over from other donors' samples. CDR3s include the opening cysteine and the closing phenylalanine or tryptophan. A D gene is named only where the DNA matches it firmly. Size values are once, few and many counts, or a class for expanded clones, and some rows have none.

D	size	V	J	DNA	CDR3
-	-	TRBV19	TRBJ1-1	TGTGCCAGTAGTATGTTTGGGACGGAAAAGGGAGCTTTCTTT	CASSMFGTEKGAFF
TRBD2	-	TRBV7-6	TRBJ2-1	TGTGCCAGCACCTCGATGGGGGGACTAACTAACAATGAGCAGTTCTTC	CASTSMGGLTNNEQFF
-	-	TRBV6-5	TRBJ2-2	TGTGCCAGCAAAGTAGGGGACACCGGGGAGCTGTTTTTT	CASKVGDTGELFF
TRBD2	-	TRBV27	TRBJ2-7	TGTGCCAGCAGTTGGGGGGGTTCCTACGAGCAGTACTTC	CASSWGGSYEQYF
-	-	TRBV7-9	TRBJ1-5	TGTGCCAGCAGCCCCTACCGGGGGGGGAGAAATCAGCCCCAGCATTTT	CASSPYRGGRNQPQHF
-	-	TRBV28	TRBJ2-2	TGTGCCAGCACTAGGGGGTGGGCCGGGGAGCTGTTTTTT	CASTRGWAGELFF
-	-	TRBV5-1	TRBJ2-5	TGCGCCAGCAGCCCAACGACACCACAAGAGACCCAGTACTTC	CASSPTTPQETQYF
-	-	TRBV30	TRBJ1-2	TGTGCCTGGAGTCCTGACTGGATCAGCGGCTACACCTTC	CAWSPDWISGYTF
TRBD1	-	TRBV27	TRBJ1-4	TGTGCCAGCAGCAGCGGGACAGGGGTTAATGAAAAACTGTTTTTT	CASSSGTGVNEKLFF
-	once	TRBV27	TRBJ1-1	TGTGCCAGCAGTTTATGGGCGGTTCCGATGAACACTGAAGCTTTCTTT	CASSLWAVPMNTEAFF
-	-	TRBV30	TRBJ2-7	TGTGCCTGGAGTTCTATCTACGAGCAGTACTTC	CAWSSIYEQYF
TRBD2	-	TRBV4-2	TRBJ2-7	TGTGCCAGCTCCGGGACTAGCGTGTACGAGCAGTACTTC	CASSGTSVYEQYF